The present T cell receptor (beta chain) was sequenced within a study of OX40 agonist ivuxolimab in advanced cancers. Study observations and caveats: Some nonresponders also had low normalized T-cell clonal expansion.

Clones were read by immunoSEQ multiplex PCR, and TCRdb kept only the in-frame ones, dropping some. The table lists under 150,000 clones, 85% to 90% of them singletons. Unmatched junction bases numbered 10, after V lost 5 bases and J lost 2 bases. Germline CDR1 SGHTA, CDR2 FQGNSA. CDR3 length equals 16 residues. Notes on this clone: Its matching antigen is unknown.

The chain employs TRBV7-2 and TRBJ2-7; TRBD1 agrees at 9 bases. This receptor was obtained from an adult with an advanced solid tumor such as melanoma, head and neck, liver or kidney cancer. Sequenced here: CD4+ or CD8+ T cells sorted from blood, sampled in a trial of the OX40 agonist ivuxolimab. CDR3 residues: CASSLAGTGFAYEQYF. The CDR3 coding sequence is TGTGCCAGCAGCCTTGCCGGGACAGGGTTTGCCTACGAGCAGTACTTC.